What follows is one TCR beta chain and its context. The CDR3 has 10 amino acids. CDR1 is DFQATT and CDR2 is SNEGSKA in the germline V gene (reference sequence). Patients aged 18 to 65 had newly diagnosed hyperthyroidism of under 2 months' duration. Researchers amplified the TCR beta CDR3 regions from RNA transcripts. When the TCR CDR3 underwent first-round RT-PCR, the HTBI primer set was used. TCRdb itself ran the multiplex PCR reads through MiXCR, one entry per CDR3 protein. The sample records about 290,000 distinct CDR3 sequences, about 14% being singletons. The data are from a study of T cells in Graves' hyperthyroidism and ophthalmopathy.

The genes are TRBV20-1 and TRBJ1-1; TRBD1 might be the D (5 bases). Specimen: blood. The clonotype was recovered from a woman aged 25 to 39 with Graves' hyperthyroidism that later progressed to Graves' ophthalmopathy. In nucleotides, the CDR3 is TGCGGGGGGGGGGACACTGAAGCTTTCTTT. Translated: CGGGDTEAFF.